These 19 T cell receptor beta chains came from one sample sequenced in a study of blood T cells in healthy people across ages. A J-beta primer mix and a sample-barcoded 5' primer were used in a second PCR of roughly 7 to 12 cycles. Via MiXCR, TCRdb re-called the 5' RACE reads, giving one row per CDR3 protein. The sample consists of about 620,000 distinct CDR3 sequences, around a fifth of them appearing once. Material: blood. These receptors were collected from a man aged 65 to 79 in good health.

Details on this clonotype: Sequence at one end of the junction differs from germline and may be a read error. The genes are TRBV5-6 and TRBJ2-6, with D maybe TRBD1 (6 bases). Germline V gene data show CDR1 as SGHDT and CDR2 as YYEEEE. CDR3 length: 17 residues. The CDR3 DNA reads TGTGCCAGCACCCCTACAGGGTCCCTCTCTGGGGCCAACGTCCCGACTTTC. It yields the protein CASTPTGSLSGANVPTF.

The CDR3 reads CASSLTGEQRNTEAFF. The CDR3 DNA reads TGTGCCAGCAGTCTAACAGGGGAACAAAGGAACACTGAAGCTTTCTTT. The J gene is TRBJ1-1, the V gene TRBV27; 7 bases are shared with TRBD1. V trimming: 5 bases; J trimming: 1 base; junction bases outside the gene matches: 10. The V gene's germline CDR1 is MNHEY and CDR2 SMNVEV (reference sequence). This CDR3 contains 16 residues.

This sequence joins TRBV20-1 and TRBJ2-1; 11 bases are a match to TRBD2. The assigned J gene may be wrong: the sequence end matches TRBJ2-7 better. The germline CDR1 and CDR2 sequences are DFQATT and SNEGSKA (reference sequence). This CDR3 is 14 amino acids long. Here the CDR3 DNA reads TGCAGTGCTAGACAAATAGCGGGAGGGGGGGAGCAGTACTTC. Its translation: CSARQIAGGGEQYF.

The rearrangement joins TRBV18 to TRBJ2-5; TRBD2 might be the D (6 bases). With 4 bases removed from V and 5 bases from J, the gap between germline ends came to 11 bases. The CDR3 consists of 13 residues. Germline CDR1 KGHSH, CDR2 LQKENI. CDR3 DNA: TGTGCCAGCTCACAAGGCGGGATCGAGACCCAGTACTTC. It specifies CASSQGGIETQYF.

On this clonotype itself: The germline gene is not matched at one end of the junction; a read error may be the cause. The chain is built from TRBV6-2 or TRBV6-3 and TRBJ2-5; tentatively, D is TRBD2 (5 bases). The CDR3 runs 17 residues. The germline CDR1 and CDR2 sequences are MNHEY and SVGEGT. CDR3 nucleotides: TGTGCCGGCAGTTACGGGCGGGCTAGCAGATTCCAAGAGACCCAGTACTTC. Encoded protein: CAGSYGRASRFQETQYF.

The rearrangement joins TRBV6-1 to TRBJ2-5, with a tentative D call TRBD2 (5 bases). From germline, CDR1 is MNHNS and CDR2 SASEGT. V was trimmed by 7 bases and J by 2 bases, leaving 29 bases between them. This CDR3 comprises 19 residues. The CDR3 nucleotides are TGTGCCAGCAAACAACCGGCGGGCGGAACCTATGGGGTTCAAGAGACCCAGTACTTC. It specifies CASKQPAGGTYGVQETQYF.

Comment on this clonotype: One end of the junction is discordant with germline, which a read error may explain. The V call is TRBV12-3 or TRBV12-4, the J call TRBJ1-3; D remains ambiguous. There are 13 residues in the CDR3. CDR3 DNA: TGTGCCAGCAGGGGAAGCGAGGGAAACACCATACATTTT. Protein sequence: CASRGSEGNTIHF.

There are a few counts of this clonotype. The chain has TRBV3-1 and TRBJ2-7, with D perhaps TRBD2 (5 bases). This CDR3 has 11 residues. The germline gives CDR1 LGHDT, CDR2 YNNKEL (reference sequence). Trimming shortened V by 8 bases and J by 4 bases, and 9 bases separated the two germline ends. CDR3 sequence (DNA): TGTGCCAGCGCGGACTCATACGAGCAGTACTTC. Protein product: CASADSYEQYF.

This clonotype came up a few times. CDR3 amino acids: CASSRDRAANTGELFF. The CDR3 bases are TGTGCCAGCAGTAGGGACAGGGCCGCGAACACCGGGGAGCTGTTTTTT. The chain is built from TRBV6-1 and TRBJ2-2; 9 bases are shared with TRBD1. V trimming: 5 bases; J trimming: 0 bases; junction bases outside the gene matches: 4. In germline, CDR1 is MNHNS, CDR2 SASEGT. The CDR3 extends over 16 amino acids.

V and J are TRBV5-1 and TRBJ2-5; 8 bases map to TRBD2. Near its end, the DNA agrees better with TRBJ2-7, so the J call may be wrong. Looked up from germline, CDR1 is SGHRS and CDR2 is YFSETQ. The CDR3 loop spans 15 amino acids. The CDR3 DNA reads TGCGCCAGCAGCTTAGTGGCGGGAGGTCAATACGAGCAGTACTTC. It specifies CASSLVAGGQYEQYF.

The V and J genes are TRBV18 and TRBJ2-7, with 9 positions matching TRBD1. Losses at the gene ends were 6 bases for V and 5 bases for J; bases not matched to a gene: 14. Looked up from germline, CDR1 is KGHSH and CDR2 is LQKENI. The CDR3 is 16 amino acids. CDR3 DNA sequence: TGTGCCAGCTCGCCAAGGAGCACCGGGACAGGGAACGAGCAGTACTTC. Its protein is CASSPRSTGTGNEQYF.

The rearrangement uses TRBV18 and TRBJ2-5; D uncertain. CDR3 size: 13 residues. V was shortened by 1 base and J by 14 bases, with 17 bases between the two germline ends. The germline gives CDR1 KGHSH, CDR2 LQKENI. The CDR3 sequence is CASSPQVLNEHYF. The CDR3 nucleotides are TGTGCCAGCTCACCACAGGTGTTAAACGAGCACTACTTC.

V usage is TRBV6-5 and J usage is TRBJ1-2, with 10 positions matching TRBD1. The CDR3 length is 15 residues. Germline lookup yields CDR1 MNHEY and CDR2 SVGAGI. With V trimmed by 6 bases and J by 2 bases, 6 bases remained unmatched. CDR3 nucleotide sequence: TGTGCCAGCAGCCGCGGGACAGGGGAGAACTATGGCTACACCTTC. Protein: CASSRGTGENYGYTF.

In the case of this clonotype: A read error is possible here, since a much larger clone lies one base away. The chain links TRBV24-1 to TRBJ2-1; TRBD1 agrees at 11 bases. The CDR3 consists of 14 residues. Germline V gene lookup returns CDR1 KGHDR and CDR2 SFDVKD. The CDR3: CATSGQGARNELFF. As DNA, the CDR3 is TGTGCCACCTCCGGACAGGGGGCGCGGAATGAGCTGTTCTTC.

The chain uses TRBV29-1 and TRBJ2-5; D is undetermined. This CDR3 region has 14 residues. The germline V gene has CDR1 SQVTM and CDR2 ANQGSEA. The V end was cut by 5 bases, the J end by 4 bases, with 17 bases between. This chain's CDR3 is CSVKGGPMGETQYF. CDR3 nucleotide sequence: TGCAGCGTTAAAGGCGGTCCTATGGGAGAGACCCAGTACTTC. Full variable domain (missing parts from reference TRBV29-1 and TRBJ2-5): SAVISQKPSRDICQRGTSLTIQCQVDSQVTMMFWYRQQPGQSLTLIATANQGSEATYESGFVIDKFPISRPNLTFSTLTVSNMSPEDSSIYLCSVKGGPMGETQYFGPGTRLLVL.

In its sample, this clonotype was seen a few times. This chain connects TRBV10-3 to TRBJ1-4, with TRBD1 as a possible D gene (6 bases). V lost 5 bases to trimming and J lost 11 bases, with 15 bases between them. The CDR3 has 13 amino acids. CDR1 and CDR2 from the germline V gene are ENHRY and SYGVKD. For the CDR3, the DNA is TGTGCCATCAGTTTTGAAAGGGGGTGGAAACTGTTTTTT. Translating it yields CAISFERGWKLFF.

The genes are TRBV27 and TRBJ2-4; 7 bases match TRBD1. There are 17 residues in the CDR3. Trimming at V came to 1 base and at J to 1 base, leaving 7 bases not matched to a gene. Per germline, CDR1 MNHEY and CDR2 SMNVEV (reference sequence). The chain's CDR3 is CASSLFPQGLAKNIQYF. In DNA form, the CDR3 reads TGTGCCAGCAGTTTATTCCCACAGGGGTTGGCCAAAAACATTCAGTACTTC.

The rearrangement joins TRBV11-2 to TRBJ2-4; D remains unclear. The length of the CDR3 is 12 residues. In germline, CDR1 is SGHAT, CDR2 FQNNGV. The V end lost 5 bases, the J end lost 8 bases, and 10 bases lay between the germline ends. CDR3 region: CASSPQLHIQYF. The DNA of the CDR3 is TGTGCCAGCAGCCCTCAATTACACATTCAGTACTTC.

This clonotype appeared a few times. The chain couples TRBV6-1 to TRBJ2-5, with 8 nucleotides matching TRBD1. The J call may be in error: the DNA end matches TRBJ2-7 better. The CDR3 totals 14 residues. Germline CDR1 and CDR2: MNHNS and SASEGT. CDR3 sequence: CASSRQGSSYEQYF. The CDR3 bases are TGTGCCAGCAGTCGACAGGGGAGCTCCTACGAGCAGTACTTC.